This is a list of T cell receptor beta chains from one sample in a study of cytomegalovirus exposure and HLA in healthy donors. Sequencing used immunoSEQ multiplex PCR; TCRdb keeps in-frame clones, though not all of them. The profile shows some 85,000 clones, around three quarters of them singletons. Sequencing was performed on PBMCs. The receptors shown here come from a man aged 40-49 years in good health and CMV-seronegative. Each CDR3 is given without its conserved first and last residue.

v_call	cdr3_aa
TRBV28	ATEQLYGYT
TRBV15	ATSFDTTYYGYT
TRBV25-1	ASSGLPNTGELF
TRBV29-1	SAASRLASYEQY
TRBV7-9	ASSLTSGKTVEHGYT
TRBV5-1	ASSFYSGGKVLTDTQY
TRBV28	ASSPNDRTGNTIY
TRBV5-1	ASNPGTETDTQY
TRBV11-3	ASSRGGNTEAF
TRBV5-4	ASSLAMTGDTQY
TRBV4-3	ASSQDLWGPNQPQH
TRBV2	ASSVPPRSNEKLF
TRBV4-2	ASSLGTSGGAVGTDTQY
TRBV5-4	ASSLVSGDGYT
TRBV28	AGSTQGSYGYT
TRBV28	ASKAVTSTYYEQY
TRBV2	ASSIPGESNQPQH
TRBV7-9	ASSQIDSWKNEQY
TRBV7-6	ASSLAQRTAAGEGYT
TRBV7-2	ASSLVSDQPQH
TRBV4-2	ASSHEVRDREHYGYT
TRBV5-1	ASRDRGATNEKLF
TRBV9	ASSVGTGPYEQY
TRBV2	ASSLGQGREKLF
TRBV7-2	ASSRRQGNRSGYT
TRBV5-4	ASRRTSGGYGELF
TRBV10-3	AIAPIGTDTQY
TRBV5-1	ASKETGGNTIY
TRBV11-2	ASSLGQEYYEQY
TRBV6-4	ASSDGIGGNNEQF
TRBV4-1	ASSQARGGRETQY
TRBV2	ASHLQSASGEQY
TRBV29-1	SVERDRGYGYT
TRBV27	ASSPGLAGETQY
TRBV18	ASSLPGTGELF
TRBV10-3	AISGTSTEAF
TRBV9	ASSPTGPGANVLT